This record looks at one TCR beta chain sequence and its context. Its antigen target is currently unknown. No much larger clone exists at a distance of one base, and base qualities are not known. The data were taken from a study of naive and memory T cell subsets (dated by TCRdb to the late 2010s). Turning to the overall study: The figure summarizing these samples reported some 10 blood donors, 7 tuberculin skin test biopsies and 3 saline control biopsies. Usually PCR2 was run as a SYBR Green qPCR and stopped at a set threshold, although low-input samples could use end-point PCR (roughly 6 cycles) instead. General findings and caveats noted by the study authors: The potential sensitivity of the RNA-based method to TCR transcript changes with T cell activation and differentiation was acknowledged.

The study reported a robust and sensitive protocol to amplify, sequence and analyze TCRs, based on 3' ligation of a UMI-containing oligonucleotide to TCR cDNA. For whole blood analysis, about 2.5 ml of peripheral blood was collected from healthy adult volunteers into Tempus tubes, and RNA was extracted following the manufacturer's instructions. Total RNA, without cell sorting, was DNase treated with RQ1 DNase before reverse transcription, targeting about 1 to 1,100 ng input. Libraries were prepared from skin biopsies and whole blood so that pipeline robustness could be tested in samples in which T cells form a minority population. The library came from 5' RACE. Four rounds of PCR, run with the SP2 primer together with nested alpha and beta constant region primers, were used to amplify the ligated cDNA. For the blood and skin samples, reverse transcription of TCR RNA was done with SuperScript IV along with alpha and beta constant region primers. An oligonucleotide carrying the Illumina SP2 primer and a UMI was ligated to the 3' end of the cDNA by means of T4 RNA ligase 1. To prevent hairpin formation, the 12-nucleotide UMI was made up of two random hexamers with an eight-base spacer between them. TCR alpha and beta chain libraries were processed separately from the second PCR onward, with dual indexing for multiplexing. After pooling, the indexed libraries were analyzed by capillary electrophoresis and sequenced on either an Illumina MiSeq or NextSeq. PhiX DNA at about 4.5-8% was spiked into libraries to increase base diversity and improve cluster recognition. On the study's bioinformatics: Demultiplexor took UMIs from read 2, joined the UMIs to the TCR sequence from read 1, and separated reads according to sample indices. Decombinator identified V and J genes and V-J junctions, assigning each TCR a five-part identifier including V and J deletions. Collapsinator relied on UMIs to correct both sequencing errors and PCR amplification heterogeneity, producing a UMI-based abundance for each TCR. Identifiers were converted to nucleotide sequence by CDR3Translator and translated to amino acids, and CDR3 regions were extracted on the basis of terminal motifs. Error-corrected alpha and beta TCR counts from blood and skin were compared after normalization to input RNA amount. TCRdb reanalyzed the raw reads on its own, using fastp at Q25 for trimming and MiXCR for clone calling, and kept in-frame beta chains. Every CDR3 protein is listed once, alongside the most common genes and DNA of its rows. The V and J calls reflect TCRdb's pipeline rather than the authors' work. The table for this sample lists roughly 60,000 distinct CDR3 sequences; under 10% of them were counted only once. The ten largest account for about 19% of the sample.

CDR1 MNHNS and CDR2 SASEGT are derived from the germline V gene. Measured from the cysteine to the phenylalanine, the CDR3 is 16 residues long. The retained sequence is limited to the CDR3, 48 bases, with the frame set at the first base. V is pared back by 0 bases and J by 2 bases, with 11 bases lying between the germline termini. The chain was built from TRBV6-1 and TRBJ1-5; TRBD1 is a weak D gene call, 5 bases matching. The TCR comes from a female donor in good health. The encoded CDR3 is CASSEARGAGNQPQHF. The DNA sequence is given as TGTGCCAGCAGTGAAGCTCGAGGGGCCGGCAATCAGCCCCAGCATTTT.